This T cell receptor (beta chain) was sequenced during a study of cytomegalovirus exposure and HLA in healthy donors. General study findings and limits: In a later analysis, specific HLA alleles were associated with 15,000 to 20,000 TCR beta sequences at a 0.05 false discovery rate. Most CMV-associated TCR beta chains were later found to appear HLA-restricted.

V dropped 2 bases and J dropped 2 bases, with 8 bases sitting between them. The germline CDR1 and CDR2 sequences are LGHNA and YNFKEQ. This CDR3 spans 14 amino acids. 13 Jbeta primers and 60 Vbeta primers were used for the PCR. Using immunoSEQ multiplex PCR, the repertoire was profiled, and TCRdb retains in-frame clones only, with some absent. The profile shows about 130,000 clones, roughly four fifths of them singletons. Concerning this clone: Its antigen remains unidentified.

Sequenced: PBMCs. The chain combines TRBV4-2 with TRBJ2-3; D is uncertain. The TCR sequence derives from a man in his forties or fifties in good health and CMV-seronegative. The CDR3 spells CASSQYPYTDTQYF. DNA for the CDR3: TGTGCCAGCAGCCAATACCCCTACACAGATACGCAGTATTTT.